The entry that follows covers one T cell receptor beta chain sequence. The clone's antigen remains unknown. It has no much larger one-base neighbor in the sample; base qualities were not kept. This specimen belongs to a study of blood T cell repertoires in COVID-19 (dated by TCRdb to 2019 to 2021). For context, the study as a whole: Collaborator samples came from the United States, Italy and Spain and covered acute and convalescent phases of COVID-19. Deeply sampled blood TCRbeta repertoires from subjects exposed to, actively infected with, or recovered from COVID-19 were included in the dataset. A de-identified subject ID, COVID-19 status, age in years and sex were almost always included in the sample metadata. The samples were drawn from the first 160 participants of the ongoing ImmuneRACE study and from over 950 subjects provided by 6 global collaborators. The prospective study material was composed of cDNA or gDNA derived from T cells, B-cell-depleted T cells, or PBMCs. A freely available public database, intended as a resource for researchers studying the immune response to SARS-CoV-2, is where the repertoires were released. Where available, HLA class I and class II types were obtained from metadata supplied by the sample provider rather than from assay-based typing.

Whole blood was collected in K2EDTA tubes by collaborating institutions according to the institutions' own protocols. For TCRbeta analysis, collaborator samples were shipped as frozen whole blood, as isolated PBMCs, or as DNA extracted from either sample type. What the research found in general, with its limitations: The quantity of clinical and demographic metadata differed by source and by participant and was supplied without curation.

The CDR3 goes from the cysteine to the phenylalanine over 15 residues. Just the 45-base CDR3 DNA is kept, in frame starting at base 1. Looking up the germline V gene yields CDR1 MDHEN and CDR2 SYDVKM. V loses 1 base, J loses 3 bases, and the germline ends lie 12 bases apart. TCRbeta CDR3 regions were amplified from genomic DNA by means of the immunoSEQ Assay, a bias-controlled multiplex PCR. In the source study's methods: Within the assay, amplification of reference gene primers was used to estimate how many nucleated cells each sample contained. To quantify the absolute abundance of each unique TCRbeta CDR3 rearrangement, sequence reads were collapsed and filtered. For each sample, productive Simpson clonality was calculated as the square root of Simpson's diversity index across productive rearrangements. Drawn from immuneACCESS, this table holds only the in-frame rearrangements with V and J called that TCRdb kept. Clones are partly lost; checked studies trace under half to an unresolved V gene and leave the rest unexplained. V and J calls and clone size are given by that table; D and trimming were obtained from the DNA. Present in this sample are approximately 220,000 clones, approximately 78% of which were seen just once. More than 9% of the sample is held by the ten biggest clonotypes.

This chain joins TRBV28 to TRBJ1-2; no D segment can be confidently identified. Specimen: peripheral blood. The sequence was collected from a woman older than 75 with acute or convalescent COVID-19. CDR3 loop: CASSLSRNTYYGYTF. In nucleotides, the sequence is TGTGCCAGCAGTTTATCCAGGAATACATACTATGGCTACACCTTC.